A selection of T cell receptor beta chains follows, all from one sample in a study of early T cells in non-severe SARS-CoV-2 infection. TCRdb passed the 5' RACE reads through MiXCR, listing each CDR3 protein once. The sample shows about 50,000 distinct CDR3 sequences, roughly an eighth of them seen only once. The material was whole blood, obtained at baseline. Receptors were obtained from an adult who was a healthcare worker with PCR-confirmed SARS-CoV-2 infection or an uninfected control (not recorded which). Both conserved end residues are part of each CDR3. The D gene is left open where the match is weak. Clone size is stated in some rows and not others, as once, few, many or a class when expanded.

v_gene: TRBV7-9
j_gene: TRBJ2-5
abundance: few
d_gene: TRBD1
CDR3nt: TGTGCCAGCAGCCAACAGGGGCGACGCGAGACCCAGTACTTC
CDR3aa: CASSQQGRRETQYF

v_gene: TRBV18
j_gene: TRBJ1-2
abundance: few
d_gene: TRBD1
CDR3nt: TGTGCCAGCGCAAAGACAGGGGGATATGGCTACACCTTC
CDR3aa: CASAKTGGYGYTF

v_gene: TRBV11-1
j_gene: TRBJ2-1
abundance: many
d_gene: TRBD2
CDR3nt: TGTGCCAGCAGCTCCTCTAGCGGGAAATCCTACAATGAGCAGTTCTTC
CDR3aa: CASSSSSGKSYNEQFF

v_gene: TRBV28
j_gene: TRBJ1-1
abundance: NA
d_gene: NA
CDR3nt: TGTGCCAGCAGGAACCCCGGGACTGAAGCTTTCTTT
CDR3aa: CASRNPGTEAFF

v_gene: TRBV21-1
j_gene: TRBJ2-1
abundance: NA
d_gene: NA
CDR3nt: TGTGCCAGCAGCAAAGCGCTCAAGCCTTCCTACAATGAGCAGTTCTTC
CDR3aa: CASSKALKPSYNEQFF

v_gene: TRBV28
j_gene: TRBJ1-2
abundance: NA
d_gene: NA
CDR3nt: TGTGCCAGCAGTTTACACAGAAACTATGGCTACACCTTC
CDR3aa: CASSLHRNYGYTF

v_gene: TRBV27
j_gene: TRBJ1-1
abundance: NA
d_gene: NA
CDR3nt: TGTGCCAGCACCCAATGGGGGGAAGGTGAAGCTTTCTTT
CDR3aa: CASTQWGEGEAFF

v_gene: TRBV7-2
j_gene: TRBJ1-4
abundance: NA
d_gene: NA
CDR3nt: TGTGCCAGCAGCAAGGGGGGCTATGGAGAAAAACTGTTTTTT
CDR3aa: CASSKGGYGEKLFF

v_gene: TRBV18
j_gene: TRBJ1-1
abundance: many
d_gene: NA
CDR3nt: TGTGCCAGCTCACCACCCTTACAGCTGGAAGCTTTCTTT
CDR3aa: CASSPPLQLEAFF

v_gene: TRBV7-2
j_gene: TRBJ2-5
abundance: few
d_gene: NA
CDR3nt: TGTGCCAGCAGCTTAACAGGTTACCGGACCCAAGAGACCCAGTACTTC
CDR3aa: CASSLTGYRTQETQYF

v_gene: TRBV6-6
j_gene: TRBJ2-6
abundance: few
d_gene: TRBD1
CDR3nt: TGTGCCAGCAGTTACCCGACAGGGGGCTTTGGGGCCAACGTCCTGACTTTC
CDR3aa: CASSYPTGGFGANVLTF

v_gene: TRBV18
j_gene: TRBJ2-3
abundance: many
d_gene: NA
CDR3nt: TGTGCCAGCTCGTACAGGGTCGGAACAGATACGCAGTATTTT
CDR3aa: CASSYRVGTDTQYF

v_gene: TRBV27
j_gene: TRBJ2-1
abundance: few
d_gene: TRBD2
CDR3nt: TGTGCCAGCAGTCTACTAGCGGGAGAATATGAGCAGTTCTTC
CDR3aa: CASSLLAGEYEQFF

v_gene: TRBV4-3
j_gene: TRBJ2-2
abundance: NA
d_gene: NA
CDR3nt: TGCGCCAGCAGCCAACAGGGGGGACTGATCACCGGGGAGCTGTTTTTT
CDR3aa: CASSQQGGLITGELFF

v_gene: TRBV9
j_gene: TRBJ1-2
abundance: many
d_gene: NA
CDR3nt: TGTGCCAGCAGCGTAGATGCAGGGATTGGTGGCTACACCTTC
CDR3aa: CASSVDAGIGGYTF

v_gene: TRBV7-8
j_gene: TRBJ2-5
abundance: few
d_gene: TRBD2
CDR3nt: TGTGCCAGCAGCTTAGTTCTAGCGGGAACGGAGACCCAGTACTTC
CDR3aa: CASSLVLAGTETQYF

v_gene: TRBV6-2/TRBV6-3
j_gene: TRBJ2-5
abundance: NA
d_gene: NA
CDR3nt: TGTGCCAGCAGTTCCAGGAACAAAGAGACCCAGTACTTC
CDR3aa: CASSSRNKETQYF

v_gene: TRBV5-1
j_gene: TRBJ2-6
abundance: few
d_gene: NA
CDR3nt: TGCGCCAGCAGCGGCGGACAGAGACTCTTCTCTGGGGCCAACGTCCTGACTTTC
CDR3aa: CASSGGQRLFSGANVLTF

v_gene: TRBV12-3/TRBV12-4
j_gene: TRBJ2-3
abundance: NA
d_gene: NA
CDR3nt: TGTGCCAGCACCTGGTCGGGAGCGCCTAGCACAGATACGCAGTATTTT
CDR3aa: CASTWSGAPSTDTQYF

v_gene: TRBV14
j_gene: TRBJ2-7
abundance: large
d_gene: NA
CDR3nt: TGTGCCAGCAGGCAATCGGGGGTCTACGAGCAGTACTTC
CDR3aa: CASRQSGVYEQYF

v_gene: TRBV7-9
j_gene: TRBJ2-3
abundance: NA
d_gene: TRBD2
CDR3nt: TGTGCCAGCAGCTTAGCGCGCGGGAGCGGCACAGATACGCAGTATTTT
CDR3aa: CASSLARGSGTDTQYF

v_gene: TRBV9
j_gene: TRBJ2-3
abundance: few
d_gene: NA
CDR3nt: TGTGCCAGCAGCTCGAACACAGATACGCAGTATTTT
CDR3aa: CASSSNTDTQYF

v_gene: TRBV28
j_gene: TRBJ2-5
abundance: many
d_gene: NA
CDR3nt: TGTGCCAGCAGTTTAAGTACTAGCCCCCGAGGCCAAGAGACCCAGTACTTC
CDR3aa: CASSLSTSPRGQETQYF

v_gene: TRBV27
j_gene: TRBJ2-7
abundance: many
d_gene: TRBD2
CDR3nt: TGTGCCAGCAGCACGGGGGGGAGCCAGAAAGAGCAGTACTTC
CDR3aa: CASSTGGSQKEQYF

v_gene: TRBV28
j_gene: TRBJ2-5
abundance: many
d_gene: NA
CDR3nt: TGTGCCAGCAGCCTATGGCTAAAAATAAAAGGGGTGAGGAAGACCCAGTACTTC
CDR3aa: CASSLWLKIKGVRKTQYF

v_gene: TRBV27
j_gene: TRBJ2-5
abundance: NA
d_gene: NA
CDR3nt: TGTGCCAGCAGTAGGGAAGCCGTTTACCAAGAGACCCAGTACTTC
CDR3aa: CASSREAVYQETQYF

v_gene: TRBV12-3/TRBV12-4
j_gene: TRBJ2-1
abundance: many
d_gene: NA
CDR3nt: TGTGCCAGCAGTTTAGAGGCTCGGGGTAATGAGCAGTTCTTC
CDR3aa: CASSLEARGNEQFF

v_gene: TRBV18
j_gene: TRBJ2-1
abundance: NA
d_gene: TRBD1
CDR3nt: TGTGCCAGCTCACGAGAAGACAGGGGCAATGAGCAGTTCTTC
CDR3aa: CASSREDRGNEQFF

v_gene: TRBV6-6
j_gene: TRBJ1-3
abundance: many
d_gene: NA
CDR3nt: TGTGCCGCCTCAGCGGTCAACACCATATATTTT
CDR3aa: CAASAVNTIYF

v_gene: TRBV20-1
j_gene: TRBJ2-7
abundance: many
d_gene: NA
CDR3nt: TGCAGTGCACCCAAAAGTCTCTACGAGCAGTACTTC
CDR3aa: CSAPKSLYEQYF

v_gene: TRBV5-5
j_gene: TRBJ2-7
abundance: many
d_gene: TRBD2
CDR3nt: TGTGCCAGCAGCTTGGGGTGGATAGCGGGCGGTAGCTCCTACGAGCAGTACTTC
CDR3aa: CASSLGWIAGGSSYEQYF

v_gene: TRBV10-1
j_gene: TRBJ1-2
abundance: medium-sized
d_gene: NA
CDR3nt: TGCGCCAGCAGTGAGCAGGGAACCTATGGCTACACCTTC
CDR3aa: CASSEQGTYGYTF

v_gene: TRBV11-2
j_gene: TRBJ1-1
abundance: medium-sized
d_gene: NA
CDR3nt: TGTGCCAGCAGCCGTAGAGAAGCTGAAGCTTTCTTT
CDR3aa: CASSRREAEAFF

v_gene: TRBV2
j_gene: TRBJ2-5
abundance: once
d_gene: NA
CDR3nt: TGTGCCAGCAGTGAGGACCCCAACCGTATCGGGACCCAGTACTTC
CDR3aa: CASSEDPNRIGTQYF

v_gene: TRBV4-2
j_gene: TRBJ2-1
abundance: few
d_gene: TRBD1
CDR3nt: TGTGCCAGCAGCCAAGGGACAGGGACCAATGAGCAGTTCTTC
CDR3aa: CASSQGTGTNEQFF

v_gene: TRBV12-3/TRBV12-4
j_gene: TRBJ1-1
abundance: many
d_gene: NA
CDR3nt: TGTGCCAGCAGTTTGGTGAACACTGAAGCTTTCTTT
CDR3aa: CASSLVNTEAFF

v_gene: TRBV11-2
j_gene: TRBJ2-7
abundance: few
d_gene: NA
CDR3nt: TGTGCCAGCAGCTTATCGGAAGTCTCCTACGAGCAGTACTTC
CDR3aa: CASSLSEVSYEQYF

v_gene: TRBV18
j_gene: TRBJ1-5
abundance: few
d_gene: NA
CDR3nt: TGTGCCAGCTCTCGAGGTCGCGATAGCAATCAGCCCCAGCATTTT
CDR3aa: CASSRGRDSNQPQHF

v_gene: TRBV12-3/TRBV12-4
j_gene: TRBJ1-2
abundance: NA
d_gene: NA
CDR3nt: TGTGCCAGCAGCCCTTTTGACGGAACAAACTATGGCTACACCTTC
CDR3aa: CASSPFDGTNYGYTF

v_gene: TRBV11-2
j_gene: TRBJ2-2
abundance: NA
d_gene: NA
CDR3nt: TGTGCCAGCAGCTTATCGGGCCAGAACACCGGGGAGCTGTTTTTT
CDR3aa: CASSLSGQNTGELFF

v_gene: TRBV7-2
j_gene: TRBJ2-3
abundance: NA
d_gene: NA
CDR3nt: TGTGCCAGCAGCCGCCTCCTCGGCCACACAGATACGCAGTATTTT
CDR3aa: CASSRLLGHTDTQYF

v_gene: TRBV11-1
j_gene: TRBJ2-1
abundance: few
d_gene: TRBD2
CDR3nt: TGTGCCAGCAGCTTAGGGACTAGCGATTACAATGAGCAGTTCTTC
CDR3aa: CASSLGTSDYNEQFF

v_gene: TRBV9
j_gene: TRBJ2-2
abundance: many
d_gene: TRBD1
CDR3nt: TGTGCCAGCAGCGGCGGGACAGGGAAGGGCGGGGAGCTGTTTTTT
CDR3aa: CASSGGTGKGGELFF

v_gene: TRBV6-4
j_gene: TRBJ2-6
abundance: medium-sized
d_gene: NA
CDR3nt: TGTGCCAGCAGTGACGGACACTCTGGGGCCAACGTCCTGACTTTC
CDR3aa: CASSDGHSGANVLTF

v_gene: TRBV12-3/TRBV12-4
j_gene: TRBJ2-7
abundance: many
d_gene: NA
CDR3nt: TGTGCCAGCAGTTTGGGGCCAGGGGGGCCCTACGAGCAGTACTTC
CDR3aa: CASSLGPGGPYEQYF

v_gene: TRBV4-2
j_gene: TRBJ2-3
abundance: many
d_gene: NA
CDR3nt: TGTGCCAGCAGCCAAGATATAAGCGGAGGCACAGATACGCAGTATTTT
CDR3aa: CASSQDISGGTDTQYF

v_gene: TRBV5-5
j_gene: TRBJ1-2
abundance: few
d_gene: TRBD1
CDR3nt: TGTGCCAGCAGCCGGACAGGGTTCTATGGCTACACCTTC
CDR3aa: CASSRTGFYGYTF

v_gene: TRBV28
j_gene: TRBJ1-2
abundance: NA
d_gene: NA
CDR3nt: TGTGCCACCGGCGCAGATGACAGGCGTCTTTATGGCTACACCTTC
CDR3aa: CATGADDRRLYGYTF

v_gene: TRBV9
j_gene: TRBJ2-3
abundance: many
d_gene: TRBD2
CDR3nt: TGTGCCAGCAGCGGAACTAGCGGGAGGCGAGATACGCAGTATTTT
CDR3aa: CASSGTSGRRDTQYF

v_gene: TRBV21-1
j_gene: TRBJ2-7
abundance: many
d_gene: NA
CDR3nt: TGTGCCAGCACCGTGACTGCAGGGACGGAAACCTACGAGCAGTACTTC
CDR3aa: CASTVTAGTETYEQYF

v_gene: TRBV5-1
j_gene: TRBJ1-2
abundance: NA
d_gene: TRBD1
CDR3nt: TGCGCCAGCAGCTTGGGGGGCCGAACAGGGACAGGTGGCTACACCTTC
CDR3aa: CASSLGGRTGTGGYTF

v_gene: TRBV4-3
j_gene: TRBJ2-3
abundance: NA
d_gene: NA
CDR3nt: TGCGCCAGCAGCCAAGATGTCGCGGGTACTAGCACAGATACGCAGTATTTT
CDR3aa: CASSQDVAGTSTDTQYF

v_gene: TRBV5-6
j_gene: TRBJ2-7
abundance: many
d_gene: NA
CDR3nt: TGTGCCAGCAGCTTTCGGGGATCCTACGAGCAGTACTTC
CDR3aa: CASSFRGSYEQYF

v_gene: TRBV7-9
j_gene: TRBJ1-1
abundance: NA
d_gene: TRBD1
CDR3nt: TGTGCCAGCAGCAACACAGGGGCCAACACTGAAGCTTTCTTT
CDR3aa: CASSNTGANTEAFF